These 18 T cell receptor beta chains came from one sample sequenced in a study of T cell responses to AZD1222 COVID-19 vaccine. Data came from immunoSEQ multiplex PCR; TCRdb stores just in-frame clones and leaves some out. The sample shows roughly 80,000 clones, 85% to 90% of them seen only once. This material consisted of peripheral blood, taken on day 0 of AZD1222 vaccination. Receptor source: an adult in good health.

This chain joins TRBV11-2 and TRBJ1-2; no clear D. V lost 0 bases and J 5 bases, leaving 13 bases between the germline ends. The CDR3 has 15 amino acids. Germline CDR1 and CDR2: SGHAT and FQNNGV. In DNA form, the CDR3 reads TGTGCCAGCAGCTTAGATAGCCAGCCCTTTTATGGCTACACCTTC. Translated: CASSLDSQPFYGYTF.

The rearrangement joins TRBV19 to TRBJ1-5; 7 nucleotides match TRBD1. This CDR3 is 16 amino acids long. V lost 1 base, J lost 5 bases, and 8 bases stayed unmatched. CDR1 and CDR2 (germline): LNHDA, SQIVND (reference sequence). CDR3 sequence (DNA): TGTGCCAGTAGTATAGCCCGACAGGGACGGGATCAGCCCCAGCATTTT. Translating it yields CASSIARQGRDQPQHF.

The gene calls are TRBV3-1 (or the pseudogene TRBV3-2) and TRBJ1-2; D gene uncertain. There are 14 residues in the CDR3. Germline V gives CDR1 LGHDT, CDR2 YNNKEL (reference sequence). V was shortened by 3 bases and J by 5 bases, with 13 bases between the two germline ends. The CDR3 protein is CASSHREPFYGYTF. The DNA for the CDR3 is TGTGCCAGCAGCCACCGGGAGCCCTTTTATGGCTACACCTTC.

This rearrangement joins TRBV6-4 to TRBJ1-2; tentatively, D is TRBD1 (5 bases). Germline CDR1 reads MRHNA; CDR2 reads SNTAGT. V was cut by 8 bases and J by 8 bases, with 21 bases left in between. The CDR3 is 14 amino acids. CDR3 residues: CASPGPKGWGGYTF. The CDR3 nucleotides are TGTGCCAGCCCAGGACCCAAGGGCTGGGGGGGCTACACCTTC.

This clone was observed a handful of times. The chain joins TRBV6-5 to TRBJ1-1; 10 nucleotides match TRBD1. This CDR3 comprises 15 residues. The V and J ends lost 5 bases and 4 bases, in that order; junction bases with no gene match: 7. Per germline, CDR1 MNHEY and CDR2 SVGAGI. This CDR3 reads CASSSTGTGVTEAFF. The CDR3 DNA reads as TGTGCCAGCAGTAGCACTGGGACAGGGGTCACTGAAGCTTTCTTT.

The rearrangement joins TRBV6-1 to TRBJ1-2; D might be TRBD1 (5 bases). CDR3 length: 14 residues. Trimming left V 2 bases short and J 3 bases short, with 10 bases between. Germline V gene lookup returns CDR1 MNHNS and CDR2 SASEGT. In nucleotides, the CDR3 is TGTGCCAGCAGTGAACGGGTAGGGGACTATGGCTACACCTTC. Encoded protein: CASSERVGDYGYTF.

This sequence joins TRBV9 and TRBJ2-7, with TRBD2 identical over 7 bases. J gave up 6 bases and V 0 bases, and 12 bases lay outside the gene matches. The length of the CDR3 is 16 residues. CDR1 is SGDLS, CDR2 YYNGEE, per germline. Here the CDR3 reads CASSVDLTGRTSEQYF. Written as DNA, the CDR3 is TGTGCCAGCAGCGTAGACTTGACGGGGAGGACTAGCGAGCAGTACTTC.

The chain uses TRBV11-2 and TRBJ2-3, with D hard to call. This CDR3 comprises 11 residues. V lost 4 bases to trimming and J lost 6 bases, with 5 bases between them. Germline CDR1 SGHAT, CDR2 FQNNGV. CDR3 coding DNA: TGTGCCAGCAGCTCCATCGATACGCAGTATTTT. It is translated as CASSSIDTQYF.

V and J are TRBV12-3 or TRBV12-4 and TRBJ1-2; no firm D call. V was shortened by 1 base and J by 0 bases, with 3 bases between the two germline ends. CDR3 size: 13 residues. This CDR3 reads CASSLGPNYGYTF. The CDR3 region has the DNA TGTGCCAGCAGTTTAGGCCCTAACTATGGCTACACCTTC.

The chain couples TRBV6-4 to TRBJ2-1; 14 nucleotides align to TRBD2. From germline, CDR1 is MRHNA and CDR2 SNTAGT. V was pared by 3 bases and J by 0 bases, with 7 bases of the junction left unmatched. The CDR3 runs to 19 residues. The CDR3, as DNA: TGTGCCAGCAGTGATACAGGACTAGCGGGAGGAAGCTCCTACAATGAGCAGTTCTTC. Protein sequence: CASSDTGLAGGSSYNEQFF.

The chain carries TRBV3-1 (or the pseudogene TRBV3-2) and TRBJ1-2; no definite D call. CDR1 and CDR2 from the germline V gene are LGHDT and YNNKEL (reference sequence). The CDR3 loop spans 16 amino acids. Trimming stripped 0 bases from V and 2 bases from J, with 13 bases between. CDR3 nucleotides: TGTGCCAGCAGCCAAGATAATACGCAAGCAAACTATGGCTACACCTTC. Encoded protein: CASSQDNTQANYGYTF.

The chain's CDR3 is CASSSGESSSYNEQFF. In DNA, the CDR3 is TGTGCCAGCAGTTCAGGGGAGTCGAGCTCCTACAATGAGCAGTTCTTC. The chain couples TRBV7-6 to TRBJ2-1; D may be TRBD1 (6 bases). Germline V gene data show CDR1 as SGHVS and CDR2 as FNYEAQ. The CDR3 is 16 residues long. Trimming removed 6 bases from V and 0 bases from J, with 15 bases in between. Full variable domain (outside the CDR3, taken from reference TRBV7-6 and TRBJ2-1): GAGVSQSPRYKVTKRGQDVALRCDPISGHVSLYWYRQALGQGPEFLTYFNYEAQQDKSGLPNDRFSAERPEGSISTLTIQRTEQRDSAMYRCASSSGESSSYNEQFFGPGTRLTVL.

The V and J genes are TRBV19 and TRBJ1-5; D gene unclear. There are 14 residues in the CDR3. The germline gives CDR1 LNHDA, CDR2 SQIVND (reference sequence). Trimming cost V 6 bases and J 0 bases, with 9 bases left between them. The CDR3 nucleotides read TGTGCCAGTAGCCATGGGATTAGCAATCAGCCCCAGCATTTT. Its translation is CASSHGISNQPQHF.

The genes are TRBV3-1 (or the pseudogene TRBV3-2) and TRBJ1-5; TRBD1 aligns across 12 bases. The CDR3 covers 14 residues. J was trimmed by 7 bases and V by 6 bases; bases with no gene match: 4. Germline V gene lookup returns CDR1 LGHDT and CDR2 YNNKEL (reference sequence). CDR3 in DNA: TGTGCCAGCAGTTTCGGGACAGGGGGCCAGCCCCAGCATTTT. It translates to CASSFGTGGQPQHF.

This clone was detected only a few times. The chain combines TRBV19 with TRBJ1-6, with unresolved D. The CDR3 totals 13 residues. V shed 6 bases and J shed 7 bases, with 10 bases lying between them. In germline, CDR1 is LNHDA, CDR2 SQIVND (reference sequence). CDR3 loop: CASREQPNSPLHF. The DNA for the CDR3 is TGTGCCAGTAGAGAACAGCCGAATTCACCCCTCCACTTT. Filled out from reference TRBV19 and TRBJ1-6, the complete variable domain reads DGGITQSPKYLFRKEGQNVTLSCEQNLNHDAMYWYRQDPGQGLRLIYYSQIVNDFQKGDIAEGYSVSREKKESFPLTVTSAQKNPTAFYLCASREQPNSPLHFGNGTRLTVT.

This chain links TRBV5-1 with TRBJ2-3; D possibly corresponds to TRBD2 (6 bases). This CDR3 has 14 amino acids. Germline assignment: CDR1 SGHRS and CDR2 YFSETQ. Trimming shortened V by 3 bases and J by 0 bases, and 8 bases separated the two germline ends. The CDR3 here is CASSWGVSTDTQYF. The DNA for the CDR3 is TGCGCCAGCAGCTGGGGGGTCAGCACAGATACGCAGTATTTT.

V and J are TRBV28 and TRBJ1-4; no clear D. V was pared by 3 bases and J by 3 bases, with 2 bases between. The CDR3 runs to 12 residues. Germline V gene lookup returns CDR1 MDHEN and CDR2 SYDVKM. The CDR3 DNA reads TGTGCCAGCAGTTTGGCTAATGAAAAACTGTTTTTT. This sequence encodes CASSLANEKLFF.

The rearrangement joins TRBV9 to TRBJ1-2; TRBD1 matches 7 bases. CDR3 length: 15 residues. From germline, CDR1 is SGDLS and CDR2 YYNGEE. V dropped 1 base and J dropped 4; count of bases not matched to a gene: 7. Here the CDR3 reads CASSVPRAGGYGYTF. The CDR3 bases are TGTGCCAGCAGCGTACCACGGGCAGGGGGCTATGGCTACACCTTC. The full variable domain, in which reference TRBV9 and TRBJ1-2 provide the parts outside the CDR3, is DSGVTQTPKHLITATGQRVTLRCSPRSGDLSVYWYQQSLDQGLQFLIQYYNGEERAKGNILERFSAQQFPDLHSELNLSSLELGDSALYFCASSVPRAGGYGYTFGSGTRLTVV.